The sequence of this T cell receptor (beta chain) was determined in a study of blood T cell repertoires in COVID-19. Sequenced by immunoSEQ multiplex PCR; TCRdb stores in-frame clones only, minus some. The profile shows under 450,000 clones, more than 75% of them singletons. This clone has ten or more counts. Germline V lookup: CDR1 LGHDT, CDR2 YNNKEL (reference sequence). The CDR3 loop spans 13 amino acids. V lost 1 base, J lost 7 bases, and 10 bases lay in between. The sequence was obtained from a man aged 30-40 years who had recovered from COVID-19. The rearrangement links TRBV3-1 (or the pseudogene TRBV3-2) to TRBJ1-2, with D possibly TRBD1 on 5 matching bases. Source material: PBMCs or T cells enriched from blood (not recorded which). The CDR3 DNA follows: TGTGCCAGCAGCCAAGGCAGGGCGCGTGGCTACACCTTC. This translates into CASSQGRARGYTF.